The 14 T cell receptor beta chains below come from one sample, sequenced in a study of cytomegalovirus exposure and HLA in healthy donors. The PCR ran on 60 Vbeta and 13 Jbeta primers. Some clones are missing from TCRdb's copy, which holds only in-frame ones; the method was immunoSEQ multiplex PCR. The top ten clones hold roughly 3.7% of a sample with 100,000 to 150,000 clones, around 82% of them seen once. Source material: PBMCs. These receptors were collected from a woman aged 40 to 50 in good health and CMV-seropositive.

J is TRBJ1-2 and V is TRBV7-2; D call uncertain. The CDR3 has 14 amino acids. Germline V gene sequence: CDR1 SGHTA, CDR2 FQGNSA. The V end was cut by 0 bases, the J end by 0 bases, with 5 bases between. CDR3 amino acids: CASSLAQANYGYTF. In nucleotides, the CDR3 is TGTGCCAGCAGCTTAGCGCAGGCTAACTATGGCTACACCTTC.

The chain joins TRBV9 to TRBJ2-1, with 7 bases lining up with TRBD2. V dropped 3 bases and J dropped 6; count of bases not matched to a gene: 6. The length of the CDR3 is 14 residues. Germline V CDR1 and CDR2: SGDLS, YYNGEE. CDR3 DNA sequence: TGTGCCAGCAGCGATCGGGAGCGGGGCAATGAGCAGTTCTTC. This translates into CASSDRERGNEQFF.

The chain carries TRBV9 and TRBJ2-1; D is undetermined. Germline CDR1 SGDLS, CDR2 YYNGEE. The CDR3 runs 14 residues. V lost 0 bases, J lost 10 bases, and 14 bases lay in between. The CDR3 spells CASSVEIRFVEQFF. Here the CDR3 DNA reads TGTGCCAGCAGCGTAGAAATCCGGTTCGTCGAGCAGTTCTTC.

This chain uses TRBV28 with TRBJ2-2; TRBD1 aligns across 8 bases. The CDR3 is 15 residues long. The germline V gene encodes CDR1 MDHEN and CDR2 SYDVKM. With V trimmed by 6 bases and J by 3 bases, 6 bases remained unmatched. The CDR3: CASRQVQGDTGELFF. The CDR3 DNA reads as TGTGCCAGCAGACAGGTACAGGGGGACACCGGGGAGCTGTTTTTT.

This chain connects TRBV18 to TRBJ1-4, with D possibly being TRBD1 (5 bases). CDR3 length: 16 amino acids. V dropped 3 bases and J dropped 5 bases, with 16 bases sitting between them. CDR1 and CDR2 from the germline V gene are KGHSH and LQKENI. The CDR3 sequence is CASSPVAGTANEKLFF. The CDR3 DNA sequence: TGTGCCAGCTCACCCGTGGCCGGGACTGCCAATGAAAAACTGTTTTTT. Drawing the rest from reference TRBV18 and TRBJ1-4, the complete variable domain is NAGVMQNPRHLVRRRGQEARLRCSPMKGHSHVYWYRQLPEEGLKFMVYLQKENIIDESGMPKERFSAEFPKEGPSILRIQQVVRGDSAAYFCASSPVAGTANEKLFFGSGTQLSVL.

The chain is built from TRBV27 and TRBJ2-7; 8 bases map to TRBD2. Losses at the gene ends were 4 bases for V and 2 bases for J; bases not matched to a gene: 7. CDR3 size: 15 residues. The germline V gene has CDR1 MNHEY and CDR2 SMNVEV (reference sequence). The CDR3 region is CASSWGVAGTYEQYF. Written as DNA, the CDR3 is TGTGCCAGCAGTTGGGGGGTAGCGGGAACCTACGAGCAGTACTTC.

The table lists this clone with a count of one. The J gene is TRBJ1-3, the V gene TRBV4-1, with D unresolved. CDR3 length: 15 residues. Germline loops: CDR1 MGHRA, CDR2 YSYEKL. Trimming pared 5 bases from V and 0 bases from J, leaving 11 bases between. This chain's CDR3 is CASSTPGLSGNTIYF. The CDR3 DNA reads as TGCGCCAGCAGCACGCCAGGCCTCTCTGGAAACACCATATATTTT.

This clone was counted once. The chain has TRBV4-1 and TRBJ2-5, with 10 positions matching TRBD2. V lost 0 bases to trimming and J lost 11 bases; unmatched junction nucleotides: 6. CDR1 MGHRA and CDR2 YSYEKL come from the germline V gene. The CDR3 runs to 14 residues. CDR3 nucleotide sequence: TGCGCCAGCAGCCAAGATCGAACTAGCGGGATTCAGTACTTC. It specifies CASSQDRTSGIQYF.

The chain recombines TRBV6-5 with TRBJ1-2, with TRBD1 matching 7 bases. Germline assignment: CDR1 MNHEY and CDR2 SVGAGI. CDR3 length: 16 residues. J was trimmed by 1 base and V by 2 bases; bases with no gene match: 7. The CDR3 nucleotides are TGTGCCAGCAGTTACCATGACAGGGCGAATAACTATGGCTACACCTTC. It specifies CASSYHDRANNYGYTF.

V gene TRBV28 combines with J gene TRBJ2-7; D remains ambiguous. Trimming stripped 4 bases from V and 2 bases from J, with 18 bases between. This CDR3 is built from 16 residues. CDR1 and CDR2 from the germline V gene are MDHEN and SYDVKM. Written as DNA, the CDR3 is TGTGCCAGCAGTTCCTCATTAACGGGTCTAGCCTACGAGCAGTACTTC. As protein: CASSSSLTGLAYEQYF.

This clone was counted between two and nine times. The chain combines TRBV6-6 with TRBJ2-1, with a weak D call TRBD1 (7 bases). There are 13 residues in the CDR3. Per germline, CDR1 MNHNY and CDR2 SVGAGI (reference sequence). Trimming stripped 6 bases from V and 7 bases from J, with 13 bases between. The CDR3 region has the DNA TGTGCCAGCAGCCAACAGGGGAGGAATGAGCAGTTCTTC. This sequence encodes CASSQQGRNEQFF.

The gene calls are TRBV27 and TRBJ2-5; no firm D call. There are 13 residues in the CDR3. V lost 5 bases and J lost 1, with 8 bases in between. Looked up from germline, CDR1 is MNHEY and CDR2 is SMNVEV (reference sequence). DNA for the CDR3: TGTGCCAGCAGTCCTACTTCCCAAGAGACCCAGTACTTC. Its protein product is CASSPTSQETQYF.

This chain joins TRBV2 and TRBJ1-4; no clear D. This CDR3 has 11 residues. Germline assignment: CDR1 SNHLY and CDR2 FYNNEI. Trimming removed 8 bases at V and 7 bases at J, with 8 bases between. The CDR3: CASLGVEKLFF. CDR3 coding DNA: TGTGCCAGCCTTGGAGTTGAAAAACTGTTTTTT.

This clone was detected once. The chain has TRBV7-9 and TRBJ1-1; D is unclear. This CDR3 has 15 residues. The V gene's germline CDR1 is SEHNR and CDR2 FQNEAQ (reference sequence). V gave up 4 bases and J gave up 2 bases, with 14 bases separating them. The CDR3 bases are TGTGCCAGCAGCTATCGAGATGGAGTAAACACTGAAGCTTTCTTT. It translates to CASSYRDGVNTEAFF. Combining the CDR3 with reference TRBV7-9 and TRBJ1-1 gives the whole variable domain DTGVSQNPRHKITKRGQNVTFRCDPISEHNRLYWYRQTLGQGPEFLTYFQNEAQLEKSRLLSDRFSAERPKGSFSTLEIQRTEQGDSAMYLCASSYRDGVNTEAFFGQGTRLTVV.